The 10 T cell receptor beta chains below were found in one sample sequenced in a study of response to subunit inactivated influenza vaccine (dated by TCRdb to 2017 to 2018). Libraries were made using RT-PCR. For sequencing, an Illumina HiSeq 2500 was employed. The raw public data were reprocessed by TCRdb itself: fastp quality trimming at Q25, MiXCR clonotype calling, in-frame beta chains only. Each CDR3 protein gets just one entry, which takes the most common genes and DNA from the rows behind it. Present in this sample are under 200,000 distinct CDR3 sequences, 12% of which were seen just once. About 29% of the sample comes from the top ten. These data are also associated with another study on T cells expressing NK-cell markers. That second report states: The TCR beta cDNA libraries were made using 5'RACE template switching, a step that added both a universal primer site and unique molecular identifiers.

The sample in question was CD8+ T cells sorted from PBMCs, obtained approximately 13 days after vaccination. These receptors were obtained from a man aged 50 or older who received an inactivated influenza vaccine. Donor details come from another sample of the same person, matched by shared clones.

Ten or more counts support this clonotype. The chain joins TRBV11-2 to TRBJ2-7; 10 bases map to TRBD1. The CDR3 sequence is 14 residues long. Trimming removed 3 bases from V and 2 bases from J; junction bases left unmatched: 1. Germline V gene sequence: CDR1 SGHAT, CDR2 FQNNGV. CDR3 loop: CASSLGQGTYEQYF. The CDR3 DNA sequence: TGTGCCAGCAGCTTGGGACAGGGGACCTACGAGCAGTACTTC.

This clonotype was seen a handful of times. V is TRBV20-1 and J is TRBJ2-5; 14 bases are a match to TRBD2. The germline V gene has CDR1 DFQATT and CDR2 SNEGSKA (reference sequence). This CDR3 region has 18 residues. The V gene end was trimmed by 0 bases and the J gene end by 4 bases; junction bases not matched to a gene: 10. The CDR3 reads CSARDSGLAGGEGETQYF. CDR3 coding DNA: TGCAGTGCTAGAGATTCAGGACTAGCGGGGGGAGAAGGAGAGACCCAGTACTTC.

Concerning this clonotype itself: A read error is likely, as this CDR3 ends without the conserved phenylalanine or tryptophan. The chain carries TRBV6-2 or TRBV6-3 and TRBJ1-1; 7 nucleotides align to TRBD1. The CDR3 totals 14 residues. Trimming took 7 bases from V and 1 from J; bases not matched to a gene: 6. Germline loops: CDR1 MNHEY, CDR2 SVGEGT. DNA of the CDR3: TGTGCCAGCACCCCGGACAGGAGGAACACTGAAGCTTTCATT. This translates into CASTPDRRNTEAFI.

This chain links TRBV21-1 with TRBJ2-1; the listed D gene, TRBD2, was not tested against the DNA. TRBV21-1 is shown as a pseudogene. This CDR3 spans 17 amino acids. CDR3 residues: CASSKGLAGGLYNEQFF. As DNA, the CDR3 is TGTGCCAGCAGCAAGGGGTTGGCGGGAGGCCTCTACAATGAGCAGTTCTTC.

This clonotype was picked up many times. This chain connects TRBV28 to TRBJ2-1, with D unclear. V was pared by 4 bases and J by 6 bases, with 10 bases between. The length of the CDR3 is 13 residues. CDR1 is MDHEN and CDR2 is SYDVKM in the germline V gene. CDR3 residues: CASSYFEGNEQFF. DNA of the CDR3: TGTGCCAGCAGTTACTTCGAAGGCAATGAGCAGTTCTTC. Filled out from reference TRBV28 and TRBJ2-1, the complete variable domain reads DVKVTQSSRYLVKRTGEKVFLECVQDMDHENMFWYRQDPGLGLRLIYFSYDVKMKEKGDIPEGYSVSREKKERFSLILESASTNQTSMYLCASSYFEGNEQFFGPGTRLTVL.

In its sample, this clonotype was seen a few times. The chain combines TRBV20-1 with TRBJ2-5; 7 bases are a match to TRBD2. Trimming cost V 5 bases and J 5 bases; bases outside gene matches: 11. CDR1 is DFQATT, CDR2 SNEGSKA, per germline (reference sequence). This CDR3 region has 14 residues. CDR3 in DNA: TGCAGTGCTCGACGGACTAGGATGGGGGAGACCCAGTACTTC. Encoded protein: CSARRTRMGETQYF.

The chain employs TRBV7-2 and TRBJ2-7; unclear D gene. CDR1 and CDR2 (germline): SGHTA, FQGNSA. Trimming stripped 1 base from V and 6 bases from J, with 10 bases between. The CDR3 sequence is 13 residues long. The CDR3 bases are TGTGCCAGCAGCTTAGTGCCGGGTCCCGAGCAGTACTTC. This gives the protein CASSLVPGPEQYF. The full variable domain, in which reference TRBV7-2 and TRBJ2-7 provide the parts outside the CDR3, is GAGVSQSPSNKVTEKGKDVELRCDPISGHTALYWYRQSLGQGLEFLIYFQGNSAPDKSGLPSDRFSAERTGGSVSTLTIQRTQQEDSAVYLCASSLVPGPEQYFGPGTRLTVT.

V and J are TRBV6-5 and TRBJ2-2, with no clear D. Between the trimmed V and J ends, which lost 0 bases and 9 bases, there was a span of 20 bases. Germline lookup yields CDR1 MNHEY and CDR2 SVGAGI. CDR3 length: 17 amino acids. CDR3 nucleotides: TGTGCCAGCAGTTACTCTTCGGGCCCCTCACCGTCCCGGGAGCTGTTTTTT. This codes for CASSYSSGPSPSRELFF.

The sample holds a few counts of this clonotype. This chain connects TRBV11-2 to TRBJ2-3; a possible D gene is TRBD2 (6 bases). Trimming pared 5 bases from V and 2 bases from J, leaving 8 bases between. The germline V gene has CDR1 SGHAT and CDR2 FQNNGV. This CDR3 region has 13 residues. CDR3 in amino acids: CASSGGFTDTQYF. The CDR3 DNA follows: TGTGCCAGCAGCGGAGGGTTCACAGATACGCAGTATTTT.

A few counts support this clonotype. The rearrangement uses TRBV6-5 and TRBJ2-2; 10 bases agree with TRBD2. Germline-derived CDR1 and CDR2 are MNHEY and SVGAGI. This CDR3 is 18 amino acids long. The J segment lost 6 bases and the V segment lost 0 bases, leaving 10 bases of the junction unmatched. For the CDR3, the DNA is TGTGCCAGCAGTTACTCCACCAGCGGGAGGGTCTTATCCGGGGAGCTGTTTTTT. It codes for CASSYSTSGRVLSGELFF.